These 4 T cell receptor beta chains originate from one sample sequenced in a study of blood T cell repertoires in COVID-19. Data came from immunoSEQ multiplex PCR; TCRdb stores just in-frame clones and leaves some out. The sample contains around 190,000 clones, roughly 91% of which appear only once. The specimen sequenced was peripheral blood. The receptors stem from a human donor in a cohort sampled during active COVID-19.

This rearrangement joins TRBV7-9 to TRBJ2-7, with D possibly TRBD1 on 5 matching bases. Between the trimmed V and J ends, which lost 4 bases and 0 bases, there was a span of 7 bases. This CDR3 comprises 13 residues. Germline V gene lookup returns CDR1 SEHNR and CDR2 FQNEAQ (reference sequence). The CDR3 region is CASSSQVSYEQYF. CDR3 nucleotide sequence: TGTGCCAGCAGCTCACAGGTCTCCTACGAGCAGTACTTC.

To note about this clone: One end of the junction varies from germline; a read error may be responsible. Written as DNA, the CDR3 is TGTGCCAGCACGAGGGTGGCAGACACGCAGTATTTT. This encodes CASTRVADTQYF. The V gene is TRBV12-3 or TRBV12-4, the J gene TRBJ2-3, with D perhaps TRBD2 (5 bases). The CDR3 is 12 amino acids.

This clone was seen a single time. The chain carries TRBV5-6 and TRBJ2-1; D might be TRBD2 (6 bases). CDR3 length: 14 residues. V lost 1 base and J 6 bases, leaving 11 bases between the germline ends. CDR1 and CDR2 from the germline V gene are SGHDT and YYEEEE. The CDR3 region has the DNA TGTGCCAGCAGCTTGACTGGGACTTCCAATGAGCAGTTCTTC. It translates to CASSLTGTSNEQFF.

J is TRBJ2-1 and V is TRBV6-4, with unresolved D. The CDR3 contains 12 residues. The V gene lost 0 bases and the J gene lost 10 bases, with 7 bases spanning the gap. Germline CDR1 is MRHNA and CDR2 is SNTAGT. CDR3 bases: TGTGCCAGCAGTGACTCGTCTGGCGAGCAGTTCTTC. Amino acids: CASSDSSGEQFF.